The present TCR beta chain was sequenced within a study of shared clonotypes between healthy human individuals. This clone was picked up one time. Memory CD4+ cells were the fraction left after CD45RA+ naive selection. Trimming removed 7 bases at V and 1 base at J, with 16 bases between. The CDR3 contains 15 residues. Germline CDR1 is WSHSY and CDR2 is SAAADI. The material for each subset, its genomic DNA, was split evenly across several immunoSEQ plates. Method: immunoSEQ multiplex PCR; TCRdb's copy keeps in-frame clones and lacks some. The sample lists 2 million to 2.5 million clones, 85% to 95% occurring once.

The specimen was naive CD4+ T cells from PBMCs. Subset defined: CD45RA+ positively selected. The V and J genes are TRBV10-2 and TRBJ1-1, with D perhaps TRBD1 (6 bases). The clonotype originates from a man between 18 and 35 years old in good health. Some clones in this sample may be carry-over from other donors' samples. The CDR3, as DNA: TGCGCCAGCACCACTGCGGGGACACCGAACACTGAAGCTTTCTTT. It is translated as CASTTAGTPNTEAFF.